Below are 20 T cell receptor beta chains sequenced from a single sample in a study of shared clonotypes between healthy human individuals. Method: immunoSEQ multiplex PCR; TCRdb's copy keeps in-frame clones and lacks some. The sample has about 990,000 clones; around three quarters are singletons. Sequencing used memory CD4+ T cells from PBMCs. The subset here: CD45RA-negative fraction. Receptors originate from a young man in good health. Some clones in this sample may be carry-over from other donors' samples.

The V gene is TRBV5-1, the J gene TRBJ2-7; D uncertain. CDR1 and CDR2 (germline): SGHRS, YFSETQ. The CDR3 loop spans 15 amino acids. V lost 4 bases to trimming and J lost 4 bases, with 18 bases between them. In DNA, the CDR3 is TGCGCCAGCAGCGGAACAGACCTCGGCATATACGAGCAGTACTTC. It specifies CASSGTDLGIYEQYF.

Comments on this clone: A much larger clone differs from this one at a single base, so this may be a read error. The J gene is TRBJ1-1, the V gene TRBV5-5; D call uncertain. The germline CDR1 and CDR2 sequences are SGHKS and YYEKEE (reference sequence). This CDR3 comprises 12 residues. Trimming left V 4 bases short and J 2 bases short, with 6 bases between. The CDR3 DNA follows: TGTGCCAGCAGCCATCCTAACACTGAAGCTTTCTTT. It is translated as CASSHPNTEAFF.

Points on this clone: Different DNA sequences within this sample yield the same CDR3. The CDR3 sequence: CASSFSGATNEKLFF. The CDR3 coding sequence is TGTGCCAGCAGTTTCAGCGGAGCAACTAATGAAAAACTGTTTTTT. The V call is TRBV28, the J call TRBJ1-4, with D hard to call. The V gene lost 3 bases and the J gene lost 0 bases, with 8 bases spanning the gap. The CDR3 totals 15 residues. CDR1 and CDR2 (germline): MDHEN, SYDVKM.

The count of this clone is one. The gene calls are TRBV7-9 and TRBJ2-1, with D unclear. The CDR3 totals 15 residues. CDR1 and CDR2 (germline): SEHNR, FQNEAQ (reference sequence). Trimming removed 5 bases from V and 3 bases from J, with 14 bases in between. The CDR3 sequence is CASSPSRTIYNEQFF. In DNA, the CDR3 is TGTGCCAGCAGCCCTTCCAGAACCATCTACAATGAGCAGTTCTTC.

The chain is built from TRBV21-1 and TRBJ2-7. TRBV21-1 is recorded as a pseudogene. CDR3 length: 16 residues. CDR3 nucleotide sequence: TGTGCCAGCAGCAGACCCCCGCGGGACAACTCCTACGAGCAGTACTTC. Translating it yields CASSRPPRDNSYEQYF.

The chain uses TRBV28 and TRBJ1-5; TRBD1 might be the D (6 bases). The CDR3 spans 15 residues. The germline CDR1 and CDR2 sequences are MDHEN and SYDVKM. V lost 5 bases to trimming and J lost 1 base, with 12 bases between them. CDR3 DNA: TGTGCCAGCAGTCGGGGGACACTAAGCAATCAGCCCCAGCATTTT. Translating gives CASSRGTLSNQPQHF.

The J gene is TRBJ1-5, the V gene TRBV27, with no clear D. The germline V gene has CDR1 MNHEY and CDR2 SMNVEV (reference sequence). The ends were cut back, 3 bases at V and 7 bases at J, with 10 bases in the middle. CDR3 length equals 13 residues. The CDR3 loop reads CASSLRVGQPQHF. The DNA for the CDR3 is TGTGCCAGCAGTTTGAGGGTGGGCCAGCCCCAGCATTTT.

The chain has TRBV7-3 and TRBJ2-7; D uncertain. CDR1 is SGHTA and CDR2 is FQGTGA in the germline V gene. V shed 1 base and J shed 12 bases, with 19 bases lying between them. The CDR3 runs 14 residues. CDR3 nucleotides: TGTGCCAGCAGCTTAAGCCACTCGGCCACCGGTGTGTACTTC. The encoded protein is CASSLSHSATGVYF.

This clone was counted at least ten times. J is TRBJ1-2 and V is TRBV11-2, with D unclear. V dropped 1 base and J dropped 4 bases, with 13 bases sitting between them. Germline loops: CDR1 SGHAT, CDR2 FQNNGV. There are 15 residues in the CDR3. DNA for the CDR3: TGTGCCAGCAGCTTAGGAAACGGGGATCCCTATGGCTACACCTTC. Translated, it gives CASSLGNGDPYGYTF.

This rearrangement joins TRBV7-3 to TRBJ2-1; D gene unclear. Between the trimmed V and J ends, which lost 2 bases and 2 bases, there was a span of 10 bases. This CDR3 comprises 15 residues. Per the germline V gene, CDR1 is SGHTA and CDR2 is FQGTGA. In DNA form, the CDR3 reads TGTGCCAGCAGCTTACAGGCGGCCGCCTACAATGAGCAGTTCTTC. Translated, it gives CASSLQAAAYNEQFF.

This CDR3 is CASSYYGTGGPDTQYF. The CDR3, as DNA: TGTGCCAGCAGTTACTATGGGACAGGGGGCCCAGATACGCAGTATTTT. V and J are TRBV6-5 and TRBJ2-3, with TRBD1 identical over 12 bases. Germline trimming cut 1 base from V and 4 bases from J; bases unmatched to any gene: 3. The CDR3 loop spans 16 amino acids. Per germline, CDR1 MNHEY and CDR2 SVGAGI.

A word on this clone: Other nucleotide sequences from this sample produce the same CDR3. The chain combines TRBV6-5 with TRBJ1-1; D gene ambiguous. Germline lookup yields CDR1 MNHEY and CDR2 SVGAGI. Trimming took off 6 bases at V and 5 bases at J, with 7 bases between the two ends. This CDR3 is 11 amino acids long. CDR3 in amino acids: CASSTGTEAFF. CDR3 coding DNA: TGTGCCAGCAGCACCGGGACTGAAGCTTTCTTT.

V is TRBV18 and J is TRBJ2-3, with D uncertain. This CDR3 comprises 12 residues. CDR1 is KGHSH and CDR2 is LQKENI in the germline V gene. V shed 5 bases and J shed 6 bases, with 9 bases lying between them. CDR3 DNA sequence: TGTGCCAGCTCAAACTCCGACGATACGCAGTATTTT. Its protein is CASSNSDDTQYF.

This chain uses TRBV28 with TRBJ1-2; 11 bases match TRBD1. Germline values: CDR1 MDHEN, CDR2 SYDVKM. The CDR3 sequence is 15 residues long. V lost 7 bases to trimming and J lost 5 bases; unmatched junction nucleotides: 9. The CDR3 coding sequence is TGTGCCAGCACCGTTCCTGGGACAGGGGGATATGGCTACACCTTC. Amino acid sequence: CASTVPGTGGYGYTF.

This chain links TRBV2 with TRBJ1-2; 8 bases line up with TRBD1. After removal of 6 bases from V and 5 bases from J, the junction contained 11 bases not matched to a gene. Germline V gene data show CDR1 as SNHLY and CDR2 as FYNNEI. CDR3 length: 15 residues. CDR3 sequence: CASREPGGAGYGYTF. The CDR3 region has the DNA TGTGCCAGCAGGGAACCAGGGGGCGCAGGGTATGGCTACACCTTC.

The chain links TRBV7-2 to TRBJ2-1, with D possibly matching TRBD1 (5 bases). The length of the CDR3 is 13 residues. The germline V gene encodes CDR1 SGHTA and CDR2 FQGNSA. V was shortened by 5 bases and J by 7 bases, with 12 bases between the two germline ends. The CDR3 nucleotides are TGTGCCAGCAGCAGATCCCAGGGAAATGAGCAGTTCTTC. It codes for CASSRSQGNEQFF.

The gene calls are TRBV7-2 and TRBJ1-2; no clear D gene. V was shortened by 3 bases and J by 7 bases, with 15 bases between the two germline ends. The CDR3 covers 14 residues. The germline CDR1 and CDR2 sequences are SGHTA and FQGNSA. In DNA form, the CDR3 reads TGTGCCAGCAGCTTCTATACGGAACTTGGTGGCTACACCTTC. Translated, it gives CASSFYTELGGYTF.

The CDR3 region is CASSLLPRLAGKNYEQYF. The CDR3 nucleotides read TGTGCCAGCAGTTTGCTACCCCGACTAGCGGGAAAGAACTACGAGCAGTACTTC. The chain combines TRBV28 with TRBJ2-7; 11 nucleotides agree with TRBD2. Trimming at V came to 3 bases and at J to 3 bases, leaving 13 bases not matched to a gene. The germline V gene encodes CDR1 MDHEN and CDR2 SYDVKM. This CDR3 comprises 18 residues.

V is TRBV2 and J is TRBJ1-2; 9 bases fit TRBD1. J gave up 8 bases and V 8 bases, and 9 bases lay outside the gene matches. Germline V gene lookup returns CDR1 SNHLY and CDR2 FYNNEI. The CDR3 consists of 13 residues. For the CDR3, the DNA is TGTGCCAGCTCCCGGACAGGGGAGGGCGGCTACACCTTC. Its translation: CASSRTGEGGYTF.

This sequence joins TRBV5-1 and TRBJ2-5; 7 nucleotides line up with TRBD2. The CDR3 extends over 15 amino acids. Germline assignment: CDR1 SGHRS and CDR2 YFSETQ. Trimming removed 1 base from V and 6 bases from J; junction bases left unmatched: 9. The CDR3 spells CASSLSGMAPQTQYF. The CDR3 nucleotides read TGCGCCAGCAGCTTGAGCGGGATGGCCCCCCAGACCCAGTACTTC.